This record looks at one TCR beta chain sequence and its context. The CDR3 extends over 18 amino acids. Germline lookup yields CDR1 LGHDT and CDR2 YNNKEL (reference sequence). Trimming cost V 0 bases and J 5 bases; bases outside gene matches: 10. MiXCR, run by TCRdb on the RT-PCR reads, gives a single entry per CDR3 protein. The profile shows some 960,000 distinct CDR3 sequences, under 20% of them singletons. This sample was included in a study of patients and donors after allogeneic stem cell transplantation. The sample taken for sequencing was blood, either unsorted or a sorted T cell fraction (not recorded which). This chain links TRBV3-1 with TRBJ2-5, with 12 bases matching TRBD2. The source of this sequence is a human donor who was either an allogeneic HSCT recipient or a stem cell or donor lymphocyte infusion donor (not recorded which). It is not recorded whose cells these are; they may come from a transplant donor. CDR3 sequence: CASSQDPTSGSYRETQYF. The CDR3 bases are TGTGCCAGCAGCCAAGATCCGACTAGCGGGAGCTACCGGGAGACCCAGTACTTC.